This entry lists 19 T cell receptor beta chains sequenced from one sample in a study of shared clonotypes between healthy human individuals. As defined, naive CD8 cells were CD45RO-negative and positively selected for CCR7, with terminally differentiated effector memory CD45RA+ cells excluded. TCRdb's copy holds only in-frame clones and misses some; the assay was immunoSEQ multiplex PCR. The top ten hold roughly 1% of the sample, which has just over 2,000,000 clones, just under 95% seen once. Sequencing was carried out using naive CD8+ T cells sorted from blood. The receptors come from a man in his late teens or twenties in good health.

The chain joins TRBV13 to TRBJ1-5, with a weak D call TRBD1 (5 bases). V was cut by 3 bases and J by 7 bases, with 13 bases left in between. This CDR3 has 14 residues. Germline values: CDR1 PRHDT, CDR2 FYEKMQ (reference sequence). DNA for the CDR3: TGTGCCAGCAGCTTGGGAGGGGACGGACAGCCCCAGCATTTT. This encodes CASSLGGDGQPQHF.

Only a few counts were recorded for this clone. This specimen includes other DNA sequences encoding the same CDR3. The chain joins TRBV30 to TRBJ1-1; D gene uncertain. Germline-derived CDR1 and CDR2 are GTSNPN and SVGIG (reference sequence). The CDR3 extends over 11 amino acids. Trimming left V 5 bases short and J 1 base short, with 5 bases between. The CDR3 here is CAWGKNTEAFF. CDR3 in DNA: TGTGCCTGGGGGAAGAACACTGAAGCTTTCTTT.

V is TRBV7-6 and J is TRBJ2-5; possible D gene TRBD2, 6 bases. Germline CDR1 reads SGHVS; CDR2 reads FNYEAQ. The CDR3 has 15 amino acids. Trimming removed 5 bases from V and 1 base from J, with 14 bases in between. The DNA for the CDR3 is TGTGCCAGCAGCGCCGTTGTGGGGGGCCAAGAGACCCAGTACTTC. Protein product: CASSAVVGGQETQYF.

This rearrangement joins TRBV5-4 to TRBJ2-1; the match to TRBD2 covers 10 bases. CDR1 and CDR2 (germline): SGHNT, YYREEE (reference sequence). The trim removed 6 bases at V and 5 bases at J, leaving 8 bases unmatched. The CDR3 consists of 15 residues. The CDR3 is CASNPAGGPDNEQFF. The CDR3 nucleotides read TGTGCCAGCAACCCAGCGGGAGGGCCGGACAATGAGCAGTTCTTC.

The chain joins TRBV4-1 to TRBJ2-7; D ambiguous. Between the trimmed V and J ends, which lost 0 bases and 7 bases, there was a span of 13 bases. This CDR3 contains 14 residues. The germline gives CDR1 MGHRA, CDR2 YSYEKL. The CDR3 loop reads CASSQDSDPQEQYF. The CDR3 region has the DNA TGCGCCAGCAGCCAAGATTCAGACCCCCAAGAGCAGTACTTC.

Here the CDR3 DNA reads TGTGCCAGCAGCCCTTCCGCCCGGGACACGGTCTACGAGCAGTACTTC. It specifies CASSPSARDTVYEQYF. The genes are TRBV27 and TRBJ2-7, with D maybe TRBD1 (6 bases). The germline V gene has CDR1 MNHEY and CDR2 SMNVEV (reference sequence). The CDR3 covers 16 residues. Between the trimmed V and J ends, which lost 6 bases and 3 bases, there was a span of 21 bases.

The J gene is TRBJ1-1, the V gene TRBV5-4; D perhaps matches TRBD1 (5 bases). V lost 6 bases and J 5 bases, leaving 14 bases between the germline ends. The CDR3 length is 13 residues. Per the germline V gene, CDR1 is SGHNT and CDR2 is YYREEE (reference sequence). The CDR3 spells CASTLGGATEAFF. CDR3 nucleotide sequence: TGTGCCAGCACGCTGGGGGGTGCGACTGAAGCTTTCTTT.

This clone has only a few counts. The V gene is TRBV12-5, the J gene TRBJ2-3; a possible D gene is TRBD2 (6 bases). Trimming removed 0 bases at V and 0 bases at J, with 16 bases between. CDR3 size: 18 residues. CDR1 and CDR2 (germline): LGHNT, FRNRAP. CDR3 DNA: TGTGCTAGTGGTTTGGTACGGTTGGAGGGCCGTAGCACAGATACGCAGTATTTT. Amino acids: CASGLVRLEGRSTDTQYF.

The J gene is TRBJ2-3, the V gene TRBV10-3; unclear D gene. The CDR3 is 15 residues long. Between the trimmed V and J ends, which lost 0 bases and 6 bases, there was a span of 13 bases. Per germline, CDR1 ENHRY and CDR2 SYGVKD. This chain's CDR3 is CAISESNWPEDTQYF. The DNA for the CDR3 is TGTGCCATCAGTGAGTCGAACTGGCCGGAGGATACGCAGTATTTT.

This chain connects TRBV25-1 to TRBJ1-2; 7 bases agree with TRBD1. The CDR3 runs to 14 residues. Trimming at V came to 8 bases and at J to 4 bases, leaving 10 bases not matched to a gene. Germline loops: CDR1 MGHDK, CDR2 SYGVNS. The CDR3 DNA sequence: TGTGCCAGCTCGAATCTCGGGACAGTCTATGGCTACACCTTC. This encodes CASSNLGTVYGYTF.

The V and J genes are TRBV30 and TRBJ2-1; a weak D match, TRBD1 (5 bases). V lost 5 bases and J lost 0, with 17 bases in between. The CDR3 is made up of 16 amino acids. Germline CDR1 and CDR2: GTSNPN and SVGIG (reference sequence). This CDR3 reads CAWAPPAQGSYNEQFF. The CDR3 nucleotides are TGTGCCTGGGCCCCCCCAGCGCAGGGCTCCTACAATGAGCAGTTCTTC.

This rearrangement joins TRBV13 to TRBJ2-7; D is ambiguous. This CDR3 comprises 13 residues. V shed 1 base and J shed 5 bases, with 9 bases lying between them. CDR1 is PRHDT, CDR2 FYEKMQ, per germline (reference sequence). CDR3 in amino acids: CASSLEQDDEQYF. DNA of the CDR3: TGTGCCAGCAGCTTAGAGCAGGACGACGAGCAGTACTTC.

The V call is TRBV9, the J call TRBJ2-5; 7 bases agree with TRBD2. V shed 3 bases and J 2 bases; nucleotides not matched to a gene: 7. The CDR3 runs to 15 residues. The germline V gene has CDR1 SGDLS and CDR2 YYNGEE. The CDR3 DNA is TGTGCCAGCAGCGCCGGGGGGAGTATACAAGAGACCCAGTACTTC. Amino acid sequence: CASSAGGSIQETQYF.

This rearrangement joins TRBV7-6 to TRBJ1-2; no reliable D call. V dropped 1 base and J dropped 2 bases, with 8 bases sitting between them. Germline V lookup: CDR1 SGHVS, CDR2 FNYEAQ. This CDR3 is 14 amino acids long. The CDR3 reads CASSLGQTNYGYTF. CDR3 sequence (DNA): TGTGCCAGCAGCTTAGGCCAGACGAACTATGGCTACACCTTC.

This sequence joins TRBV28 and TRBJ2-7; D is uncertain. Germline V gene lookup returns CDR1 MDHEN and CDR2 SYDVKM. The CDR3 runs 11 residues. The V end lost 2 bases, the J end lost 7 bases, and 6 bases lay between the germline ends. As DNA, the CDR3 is TGTGCCAGCAGTTTAACCCAGGAGCAGTACTTC. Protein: CASSLTQEQYF.

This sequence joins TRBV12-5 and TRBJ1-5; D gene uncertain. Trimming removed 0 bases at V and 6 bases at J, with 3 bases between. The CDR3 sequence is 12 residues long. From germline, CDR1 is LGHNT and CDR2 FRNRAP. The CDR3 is CASGLVSQPQHF. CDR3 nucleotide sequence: TGTGCTAGTGGTTTGGTTAGTCAGCCCCAGCATTTT.

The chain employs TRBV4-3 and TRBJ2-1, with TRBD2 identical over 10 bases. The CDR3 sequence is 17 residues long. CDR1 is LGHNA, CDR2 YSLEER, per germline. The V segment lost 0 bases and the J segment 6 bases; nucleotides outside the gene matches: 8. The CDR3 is CASSQDRAGGLFNEQFF. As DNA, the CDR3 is TGCGCCAGCAGCCAAGATCGAGCGGGAGGGTTATTCAATGAGCAGTTCTTC.

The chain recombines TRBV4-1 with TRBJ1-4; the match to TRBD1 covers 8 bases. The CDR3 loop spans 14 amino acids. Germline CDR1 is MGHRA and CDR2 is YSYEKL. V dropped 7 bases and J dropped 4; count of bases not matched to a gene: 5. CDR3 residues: CASTRDRSNEKLFF. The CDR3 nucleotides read TGCGCCAGCACCCGGGACAGGAGTAATGAAAAACTGTTTTTT.

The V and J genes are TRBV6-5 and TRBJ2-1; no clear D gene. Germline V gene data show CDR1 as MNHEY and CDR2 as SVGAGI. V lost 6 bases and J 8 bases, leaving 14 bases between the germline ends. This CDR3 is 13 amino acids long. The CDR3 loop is CASRLFSTHEQFF. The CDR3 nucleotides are TGTGCCAGCAGGTTGTTTAGTACCCATGAGCAGTTCTTC.